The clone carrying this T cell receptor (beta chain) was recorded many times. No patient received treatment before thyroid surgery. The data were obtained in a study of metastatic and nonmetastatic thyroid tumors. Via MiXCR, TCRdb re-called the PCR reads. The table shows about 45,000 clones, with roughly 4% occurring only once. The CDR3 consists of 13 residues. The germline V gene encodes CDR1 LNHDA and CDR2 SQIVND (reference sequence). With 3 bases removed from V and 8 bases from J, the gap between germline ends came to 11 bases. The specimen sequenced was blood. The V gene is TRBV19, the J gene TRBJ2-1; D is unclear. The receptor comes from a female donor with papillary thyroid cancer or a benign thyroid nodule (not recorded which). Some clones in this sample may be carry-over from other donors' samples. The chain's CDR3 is CASSIQREDEQFF. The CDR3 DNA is TGTGCCAGTAGTATTCAACGTGAGGATGAGCAGTTCTTC.